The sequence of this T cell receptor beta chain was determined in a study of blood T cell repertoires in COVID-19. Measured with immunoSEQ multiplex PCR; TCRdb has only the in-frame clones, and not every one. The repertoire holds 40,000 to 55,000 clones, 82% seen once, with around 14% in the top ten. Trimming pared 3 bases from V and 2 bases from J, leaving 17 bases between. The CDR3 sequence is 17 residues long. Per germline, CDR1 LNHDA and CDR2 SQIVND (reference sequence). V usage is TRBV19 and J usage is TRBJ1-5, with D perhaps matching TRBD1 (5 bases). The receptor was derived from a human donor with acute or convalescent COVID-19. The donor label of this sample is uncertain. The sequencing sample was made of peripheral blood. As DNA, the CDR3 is TGTGCCAGTAGTATCCCGGCAGGGCTATGGGGCAATCAGCCCCAGCATTTT. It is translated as CASSIPAGLWGNQPQHF.